The clone carrying this T cell receptor (beta chain) was seen a few times. Its antigen is as yet unknown. The CDR3 length is 14 residues. Trimming removed 0 bases at V and 2 bases at J, with 7 bases between. Looked up from germline, CDR1 is LGHNA and CDR2 is YSLEER. The data derive from a study of T-cell memory formation after mild COVID-19. Study-level background: There were largely donor-specific TCR clusters. Study-wide points: Largely, contracting CD4+ clones fell within CM and EM, and contracting CD8+ clones within EMRA. Contracting clones, day 15 to 85, had balanced CD4/CD8, and later expanders favored CD4+.

5'RACE primed at constant segments yielded TCR alpha and TCR beta cDNA libraries bearing sample barcodes and UMIs. A single record per CDR3 protein comes from TCRdb applying MiXCR to the 5' RACE reads. The table lists hundreds of thousands of distinct CDR3 sequences, roughly 17% of them singletons. This rearrangement joins TRBV4-3 to TRBJ2-5; D is unclear. This receptor was obtained from an adult woman who had mild COVID-19 (a few samples of this study predate the infection). Cell type and time point are not known. The sample taken for sequencing was PBMCs or a T cell subset sorted from them (not recorded which). In DNA form, the CDR3 reads TGCGCCAGCAGCCAAGATGGATGGCAAGAGACCCAGTACTTC. It translates to CASSQDGWQETQYF.